These 3 T cell receptor beta chains share one sample of origin, sequenced in a study of blood T cell repertoires in COVID-19. Sequencing was performed with immunoSEQ multiplex PCR; in TCRdb, only in-frame clones are kept and a portion is missing. Altogether 110,000 to 150,000 clones are present, around 90% being singletons, with the ten largest covering about 5.6%. The sequenced material came from peripheral blood. The receptors were gathered from a human donor in a cohort sampled during active COVID-19.

The CDR3 region has the DNA TGTGCCAGCAGTGTTTACGGGATGTACAATGAGCAGTTCTTC. It yields the protein CASSVYGMYNEQFF. This sequence joins TRBV2 and TRBJ2-1; possibly TRBD2 for D (5 bases). CDR1 and CDR2 (germline): SNHLY, FYNNEI. The germline V and J ends were trimmed by 4 bases and 4 bases, with 11 bases remaining between them. This CDR3 spans 14 amino acids.

The chain couples TRBV5-4 to TRBJ2-7; a possible D gene is TRBD2 (6 bases). V shed 4 bases and J shed 0 bases, with 14 bases lying between them. The germline V gene has CDR1 SGHNT and CDR2 YYREEE (reference sequence). The CDR3 is 15 amino acids. DNA of the CDR3: TGTGCCAGCAGCCGGGAGTCCACGAGCTCCTACGAGCAGTACTTC. This sequence encodes CASSRESTSSYEQYF.

This clone has a single count. The gene calls are TRBV6-6 and TRBJ2-7; 10 positions agree with TRBD1. This CDR3 spans 15 amino acids. Germline values: CDR1 MNHNY, CDR2 SVGAGI (reference sequence). After removal of 2 bases from V and 3 bases from J, the junction contained 4 bases not matched to a gene. The DNA for the CDR3 is TGTGCCAGCAGTTACGGTGGGACAGGGGACTACGAGCAGTACTTC. Its protein product is CASSYGGTGDYEQYF.